Each of the 3 T cell receptor beta chains below was sequenced from the same sample in a study of blood T cell repertoires in COVID-19. Profiled with immunoSEQ multiplex PCR; TCRdb holds only in-frame clones, not every one. The sample includes around 130,000 clones, approximately 80% of them seen just once. Specimen: PBMCs or T cells enriched from blood (not recorded which). All receptors derive from a woman aged 18-35 years who had been exposed to COVID-19.

V is TRBV7-9 and J is TRBJ1-4; 9 bases agree with TRBD1. The CDR3 covers 14 residues. CDR1 SEHNR and CDR2 FQNEAQ come from the germline V gene (reference sequence). V dropped 5 bases and J dropped 4; count of bases not matched to a gene: 2. CDR3: CASSKGQGNEKLFF. CDR3 nucleotides: TGTGCCAGCAGCAAGGGACAGGGTAATGAAAAACTGTTTTTT.

The genes are TRBV28 and TRBJ1-6; no definite D call. This CDR3 has 18 residues. From germline, CDR1 is MDHEN and CDR2 SYDVKM. The V and J ends lost 5 bases and 0 bases respectively, with 17 bases between them. The CDR3 region has the DNA TGTGCCAGCAGTAATCCAATATTCAGGAACTCCTATAATTCACCCCTCCACTTT. Protein: CASSNPIFRNSYNSPLHF.

The table lists this clone with a count of one. This chain uses TRBV27 with TRBJ1-2; the D gene is possibly TRBD1 (5 bases). The CDR3 has 16 residues. Germline loops: CDR1 MNHEY, CDR2 SMNVEV (reference sequence). Trimming pared 7 bases from V and 4 bases from J, leaving 22 bases between. CDR3 loop: CASTPSPGGLGYGYTF. The CDR3 region has the DNA TGTGCCAGCACACCTTCCCCGGGGGGACTTGGCTATGGCTACACCTTC.